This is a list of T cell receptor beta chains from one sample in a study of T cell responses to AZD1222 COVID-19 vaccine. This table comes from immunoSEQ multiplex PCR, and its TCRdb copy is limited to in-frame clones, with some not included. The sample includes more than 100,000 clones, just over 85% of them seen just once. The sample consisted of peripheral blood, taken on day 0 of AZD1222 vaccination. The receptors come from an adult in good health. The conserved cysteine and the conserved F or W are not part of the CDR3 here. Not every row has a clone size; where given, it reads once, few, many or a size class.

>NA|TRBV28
ASSSGARASHWTQY
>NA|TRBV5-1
ASSPQVAATDTQY
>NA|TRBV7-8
ASSLALDSGNNQPQH
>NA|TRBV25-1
ASSEFSGRAGELF
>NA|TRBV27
ASSFQLEDEQF
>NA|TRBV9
ASSPHQGGQGVYEQY
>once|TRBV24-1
ATSDSGQDETQY
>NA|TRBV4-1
ASRRWTSGEYEQY
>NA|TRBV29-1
SVSPSGQGSSGNTIY
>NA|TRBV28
ASSWGPPEQGFGGYT
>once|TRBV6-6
ASSYGSNNQPQH
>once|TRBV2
ASSVARGYGYT
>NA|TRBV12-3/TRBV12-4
ASRVGSQETQY
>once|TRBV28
ASGQPQH
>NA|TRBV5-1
ASSLVGGAMNTEAF
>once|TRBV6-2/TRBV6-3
ASSSVGTAYGYT
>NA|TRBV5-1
ASSSRQGSSPLH
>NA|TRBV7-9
ASSLRGDGYT
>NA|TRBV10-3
AISESSSPRELF
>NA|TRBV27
ASRDVGQGALGNQPQH
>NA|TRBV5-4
ASSPDGGSYEQY
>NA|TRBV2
ASSVQLAGGPRSYNEQF
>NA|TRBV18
ASSPPASLADTQY
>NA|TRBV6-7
ASNSTGGNGAF
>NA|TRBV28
ASSPPPGSYEQY
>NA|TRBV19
ASGDRALQNTGELF
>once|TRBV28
ASSLGQGGEQY
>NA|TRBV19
ASSGGRRQPQH
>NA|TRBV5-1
ASKTSGHPTGELF
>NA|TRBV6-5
ASRPPGQGYGYT
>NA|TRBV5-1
ASSFGQFSSGNTIY
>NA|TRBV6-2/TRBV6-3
ASSYPSTGLISYEQY
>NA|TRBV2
ASLTGATSYNEQF
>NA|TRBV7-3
ASSAGTSGLTDTQY
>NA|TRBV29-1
SVENRTTYGYT
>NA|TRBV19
ASSRWGETYEQY
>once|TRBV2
ASSERGGVSYNSPLH
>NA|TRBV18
ASSPESGNTIY
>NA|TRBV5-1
ASSSGAVPDTQY
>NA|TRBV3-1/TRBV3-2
ASSPLSGGPEAF
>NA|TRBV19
ASSIVSPGLNTDTQY
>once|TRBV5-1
ASRRGLQETQY
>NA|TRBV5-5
ASSVTGKAYEQY
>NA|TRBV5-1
ASSLSGGETQY
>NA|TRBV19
ASGGQVGPYGYT
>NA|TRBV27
ASSLTGGSYEQY
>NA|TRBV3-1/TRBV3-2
ASSQDQAGTNNEQF
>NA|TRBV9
ASSVGTGNYGYT
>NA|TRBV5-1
ASSSRLLGGTDTQY
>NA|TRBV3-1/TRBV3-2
ASSLGTSGVVEQY
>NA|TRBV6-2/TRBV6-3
ASSYSKDTQY
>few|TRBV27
ASTPLFGGETTEAF
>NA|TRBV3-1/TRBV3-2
ASSQTRRDTQY
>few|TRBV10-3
ATNDQASGANVLT